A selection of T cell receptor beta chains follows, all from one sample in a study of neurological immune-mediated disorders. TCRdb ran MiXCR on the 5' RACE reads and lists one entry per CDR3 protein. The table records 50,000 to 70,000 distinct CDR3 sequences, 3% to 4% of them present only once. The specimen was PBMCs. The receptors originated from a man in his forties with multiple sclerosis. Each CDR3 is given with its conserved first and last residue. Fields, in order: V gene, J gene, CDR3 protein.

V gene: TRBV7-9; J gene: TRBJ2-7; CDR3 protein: CASSLRPHEQYF
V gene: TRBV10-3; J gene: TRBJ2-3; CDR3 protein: CAISDQWRGATDTQYF
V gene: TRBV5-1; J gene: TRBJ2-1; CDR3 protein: CASRHGPASSYNEQFF
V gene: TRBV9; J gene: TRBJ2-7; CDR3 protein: CASSVGQGSREQYF
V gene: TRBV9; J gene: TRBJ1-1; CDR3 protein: CASSVGGTEAFF
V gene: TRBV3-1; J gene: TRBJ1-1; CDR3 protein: CASSPSGPGNTEAFF
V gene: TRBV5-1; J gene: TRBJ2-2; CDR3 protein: CASSSGQGDTGELFF
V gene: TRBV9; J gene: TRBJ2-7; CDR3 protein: CASSGGDGSYEQYF
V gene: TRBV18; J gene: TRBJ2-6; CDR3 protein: CASSTQVYSGANVLTF
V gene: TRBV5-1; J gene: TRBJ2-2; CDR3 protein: CASSLTAGAGTGELFF
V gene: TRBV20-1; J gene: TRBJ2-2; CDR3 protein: CSAPRTGGITGELFF
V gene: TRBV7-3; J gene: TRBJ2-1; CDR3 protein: CASLSGYEHNEQFF
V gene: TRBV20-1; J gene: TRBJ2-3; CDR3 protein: CSGGSGGVDTQYF
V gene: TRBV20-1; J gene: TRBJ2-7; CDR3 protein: CSARQSGEQYF
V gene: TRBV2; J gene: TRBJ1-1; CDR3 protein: CASSLQVNIEAFF
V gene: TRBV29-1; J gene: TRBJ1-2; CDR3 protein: CSVFRATEGDYGYTF
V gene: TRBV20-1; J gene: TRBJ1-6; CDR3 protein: CSARPHLKGEPLHF
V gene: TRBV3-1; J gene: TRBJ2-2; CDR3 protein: CASSQVGPTGELFF
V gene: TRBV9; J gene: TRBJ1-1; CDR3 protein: CASSVGDRLGTEAFF
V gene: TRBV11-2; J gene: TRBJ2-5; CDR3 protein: CASSLGPGQQETQYF
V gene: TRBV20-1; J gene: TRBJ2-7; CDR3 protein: CSARQGAYEQYF
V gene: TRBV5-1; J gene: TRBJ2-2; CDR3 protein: CASSPLTNTGELFF
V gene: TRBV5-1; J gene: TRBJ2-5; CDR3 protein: CASSSTSGGNPRETQYF
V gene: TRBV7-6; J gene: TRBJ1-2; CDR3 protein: CASSQQGYGYTF